A single T cell receptor beta chain is shown here with its context. The entry originates in a study of blood T cell repertoires in COVID-19. The germline gives CDR1 ENHRY, CDR2 SYGVKD. The V and J ends lost 0 bases and 2 bases, in that order; junction bases with no gene match: 9. The CDR3 runs 18 residues. TCRdb's table, derived via immunoSEQ multiplex PCR, lists solely in-frame clones and lacks some. The table has about 220,000 clones, 84% seen once. This TCR was sampled from a man between 45 and 60 years old with active or convalescent COVID-19. The rearrangement uses TRBV10-3 and TRBJ2-1; TRBD1 matches 8 bases. Sequenced input: peripheral blood. CDR3 region: CAISESSGQGGPYNEQFF. The CDR3 DNA sequence: TGTGCCATCAGTGAGTCGAGCGGACAGGGTGGGCCCTACAATGAGCAGTTCTTC.